One TCR beta chain is described in this entry. Its matching antigen is unknown. The sample comes from a study of post-analysis software for immune sequencing data. Carried by the TCR beta cDNA libraries were unique molecular identifiers. One entry per CDR3 protein results from TCRdb running MiXCR on the PCR reads. Of hundreds of thousands of distinct CDR3 sequences detected, 55% to 70% appear once; the ten largest clones hold around 11%. Germline assignment: CDR1 SGHDN and CDR2 FVKESK. This CDR3 has 13 residues. Trimming left V 0 bases short and J 6 bases short, with 9 bases between. Study results and caveats: Those with multiple sclerosis, the patient group, showed significantly lower normalized Chao1 diversity than controls. TRBV segments more frequent in patients than in controls numbered five and included TRBV5-6, TRBV5-1 and TRBV20-1.

Source material: blood. This rearrangement joins TRBV14 to TRBJ2-7; D unresolved. The sequence was collected from a girl aged 2 to 10 with multiple sclerosis. Written as DNA, the CDR3 is TGTGCCAGCAGCCAAGACCTGGGCTCCGAGCAGTACTTC. Translated, it gives CASSQDLGSEQYF.